This entry concerns a single T cell receptor beta chain. Its antigen is unidentified. This specimen comes from a study of human T cells and chemical hapten exposure. As for the study in general: Across the whole study, which lasted around 26 weeks, patients were given diphenylcyclopropenone on the scalp once a week. Alopecia areata, totalis or universalis affected patients, mainly female.

The V end lost 2 bases, the J end lost 9 bases, and 11 bases lay between the germline ends. Germline V lookup: CDR1 SGHTA, CDR2 FQGNSA. The CDR3 contains 14 residues. TCRdb called the RACE reads again in MiXCR, with one record for every CDR3 protein. Of fewer than 200,000 distinct CDR3 sequences in the sample, roughly 26% are singletons; the top ten hold 2.1%. As for time point: patch test 3, about 24 weeks after DPC sensitization. Described treatment: therapeutic diphenylcyclopropenone sensitization with weekly scalp DPC. Overall study results and limits: It was expanded TCRs that formed significantly more large CDR3 similarity clusters than controls did.

The sequence derives from a woman between 18 and 29 years old with alopecia areata. Some clones in this sample may be carry-over from other donors' samples. The rearrangement joins TRBV7-2 to TRBJ1-6; no reliable D call. Material: whole blood, obtained in connection with sensitization to the hapten diphenylcyclopropenone (DPC). CDR3 sequence: CASSLTRHISPLHF. The CDR3 coding sequence is TGTGCCAGCAGCTTAACCCGACATATTTCACCCCTCCACTTT.